These 27 T cell receptor beta chains originate from one sample sequenced in a study of PD-L1 blockade in urothelial cancer. Profiling relied on immunoSEQ multiplex PCR, and the TCRdb table lists in-frame clones only, not all of them. The table includes about 17,000 clones, about nine tenths detected once. The material sequenced was PBMCs, taken around atezolizumab (anti-PD-L1) treatment. These receptors originate from a man aged 45 to 65 with urothelial cancer.

The rearrangement links TRBV5-6 to TRBJ1-4; 8 bases match TRBD1. Germline V gene lookup returns CDR1 SGHDT and CDR2 YYEEEE. This CDR3 has 15 amino acids. The V and J ends lost 1 base and 8 bases, in that order; junction bases with no gene match: 7. The CDR3 spells CASSLSKDRAEKLFF. For the CDR3, the DNA is TGTGCCAGCAGCTTGTCAAAGGACAGGGCCGAAAAACTGTTTTTT.

CDR3: CASSQGVTGELFF. The CDR3 DNA follows: TGTGCCAGCAGTCAAGGGGTTACCGGGGAGCTGTTTTTT. V usage is TRBV6-6 and J usage is TRBJ2-2; the D gene is possibly TRBD1 (5 bases). The CDR3 length is 13 residues. V shed 5 bases and J shed 5 bases, with 9 bases lying between them. The germline V gene encodes CDR1 MNHNY and CDR2 SVGAGI (reference sequence).

The chain is built from TRBV5-4 and TRBJ2-7; TRBD1 matches 9 bases. The V segment lost 4 bases and the J segment 3 bases; nucleotides outside the gene matches: 5. The CDR3 runs to 14 residues. Germline CDR1 SGHNT, CDR2 YYREEE (reference sequence). The CDR3: CASSATGGFYEQYF. The CDR3 region has the DNA TGTGCCAGCAGCGCGACAGGGGGATTCTACGAGCAGTACTTC. Using reference TRBV5-4 and TRBJ2-7 for the parts outside the CDR3, the full variable domain is ETGVTQSPTHLIKTRGQQVTLRCSSQSGHNTVSWYQQALGQGPQFIFQYYREEENGRGNFPPRFSGLQFPNYSSELNVNALELDDSALYLCASSATGGFYEQYFGPGTRLTVT.

The V call is TRBV5-6, the J call TRBJ1-2; 7 nucleotides match TRBD1. Germline CDR1 is SGHDT and CDR2 is YYEEEE. CDR3 length: 14 residues. V dropped 4 bases and J dropped 7; count of bases not matched to a gene: 10. For the CDR3, the DNA is TGTGCCAGCAGCATATGGACAGGTCGAGGTGGCTACACCTTC. Translating gives CASSIWTGRGGYTF.

The chain employs TRBV10-1 and TRBJ2-2; TRBD2 is a possible D gene (6 bases). The CDR3 contains 17 residues. Trimming removed 0 bases from V and 2 bases from J, with 13 bases in between. The germline gives CDR1 WNHNN, CDR2 SYGVQD (reference sequence). The DNA for the CDR3 is TGCGCCAGCAGTGAGTCGAGACTAGGGGTAAACACCGGGGAGCTGTTTTTT. Amino acid sequence: CASSESRLGVNTGELFF.

This chain joins TRBV6-1 and TRBJ2-1, with TRBD2 matching 7 bases. From germline, CDR1 is MNHNS and CDR2 SASEGT. V lost 1 base to trimming and J lost 0 bases; unmatched junction nucleotides: 0. This CDR3 region has 15 residues. CDR3 region: CASSEGTSSYNEQFF. The CDR3 coding sequence is TGTGCCAGCAGTGAAGGGACTAGCTCCTACAATGAGCAGTTCTTC.

The chain links TRBV18 to TRBJ1-3; no definite D call. Germline values: CDR1 KGHSH, CDR2 LQKENI. The CDR3 extends over 16 amino acids. The V gene lost 1 base and the J gene lost 1 base, with 11 bases spanning the gap. CDR3 DNA sequence: TGTGCCAGCTCACCACTTACGGGGAAATCTGGAAACACCATATATTTT. This codes for CASSPLTGKSGNTIYF.

This clone was observed a single time. The J gene is TRBJ2-7, the V gene TRBV4-3; the match to TRBD1 covers 9 bases. The CDR3 totals 18 residues. The V gene end was trimmed by 1 base and the J gene end by 0 bases; junction bases not matched to a gene: 10. Germline V gene data show CDR1 as LGHNA and CDR2 as YSLEER. The CDR3 protein is CASSQATGGASSSYEQYF. The CDR3, as DNA: TGCGCCAGCAGCCAAGCTACAGGGGGCGCTTCTTCCTCCTACGAGCAGTACTTC.

The rearrangement uses TRBV11-2 and TRBJ2-1; 10 positions match TRBD1. This CDR3 region has 13 residues. V lost 5 bases, J lost 7 bases, and 2 bases stayed unmatched. The germline V gene encodes CDR1 SGHAT and CDR2 FQNNGV. CDR3 nucleotides: TGTGCCAGCAGCCGACAGGGGGCAAATGAGCAGTTCTTC. Protein product: CASSRQGANEQFF.

This chain uses TRBV15 with TRBJ2-5; no reliable D call. The CDR3 runs 15 residues. Trimming pared 5 bases from V and 5 bases from J, leaving 18 bases between. Germline lookup yields CDR1 LNHNV and CDR2 YYDKDF (reference sequence). Here the CDR3 DNA reads TGTGCCACCAGCGATACGACCTTCCCTAGGGAGACCCAGTACTTC. Its translation: CATSDTTFPRETQYF.

The CDR3 here is CASSLGLAGGFVEQFF. The CDR3 DNA reads as TGTGCCAGCAGCTTAGGACTAGCGGGAGGGTTTGTTGAGCAGTTCTTC. The rearrangement uses TRBV7-2 and TRBJ2-1; 14 positions match TRBD2. Germline values: CDR1 SGHTA, CDR2 FQGNSA. V lost 1 base, J lost 9 bases, and 5 bases stayed unmatched. This CDR3 comprises 16 residues.

The chain is built from TRBV28 and TRBJ2-7; D perhaps matches TRBD1 (5 bases). CDR1 is MDHEN and CDR2 is SYDVKM in the germline V gene. This CDR3 region has 16 residues. The V gene lost 4 bases and the J gene lost 5 bases, with 21 bases spanning the gap. CDR3 bases: TGTGCCAGCAGTTCCAGAAGTGGGGCCCTCTGGGACGAGCAGTACTTC. It translates to CASSSRSGALWDEQYF.

This clone showed up just a few times. The gene calls are TRBV7-9 and TRBJ1-5; no clear D gene. This CDR3 is 12 amino acids long. Per the germline V gene, CDR1 is SEHNR and CDR2 is FQNEAQ (reference sequence). V lost 1 base to trimming and J lost 6 bases, with 4 bases between them. The CDR3 DNA reads TGTGCCAGCAGCTTAGGGAGTCAGCCCCAGCATTTT. Protein sequence: CASSLGSQPQHF.

The chain recombines TRBV28 with TRBJ2-1; 11 positions agree with TRBD2. V lost 8 bases and J lost 6; bases outside the gene matches: 9. Germline CDR1 MDHEN, CDR2 SYDVKM. The CDR3 length is 15 residues. CDR3 sequence (DNA): TGTGCCAGCCCCCTTAGCGGGAGGGCCCTCAATGAGCAGTTCTTC. Protein product: CASPLSGRALNEQFF.

The chain joins TRBV10-2 to TRBJ2-2; 8 bases are a match to TRBD1. The V gene end was trimmed by 10 bases and the J gene end by 4 bases; junction bases not matched to a gene: 8. The CDR3 runs to 14 residues. From germline, CDR1 is WSHSY and CDR2 SAAADI. CDR3 sequence (DNA): TGCGCCATCGGGCCTACAGGGGGCACCGGGGAGCTGTTTTTT. Amino acid sequence: CAIGPTGGTGELFF.

This chain links TRBV30 with TRBJ2-1; a weak D match, TRBD1 (5 bases). There are 13 residues in the CDR3. In germline, CDR1 is GTSNPN, CDR2 SVGIG (reference sequence). Between the trimmed V and J ends, which lost 0 bases and 9 bases, there was a span of 12 bases. The CDR3 region is CAWSVLGVGEQFF. CDR3 DNA: TGTGCCTGGAGTGTTCTAGGGGTGGGTGAGCAGTTCTTC.

The J gene is TRBJ1-6, the V gene TRBV27; 9 positions agree with TRBD1. Germline CDR1 reads MNHEY; CDR2 reads SMNVEV (reference sequence). This CDR3 contains 14 residues. Losses at the gene ends were 3 bases for V and 7 bases for J; bases not matched to a gene: 1. As DNA, the CDR3 is TGTGCCAGCAGTTTGGGGACAGGGAATTCACCCCTCCACTTT. Its translation: CASSLGTGNSPLHF.

The rearrangement links TRBV7-6 to TRBJ2-5; D might be TRBD1 (5 bases). This CDR3 is built from 13 residues. Trimming shortened V by 6 bases and J by 6 bases, and 14 bases separated the two germline ends. Germline V gene sequence: CDR1 SGHVS, CDR2 FNYEAQ. The CDR3 DNA follows: TGTGCCAGCAGTTTCGGACATCTAAAGACCCAGTACTTC. It translates to CASSFGHLKTQYF.

V gene TRBV18 combines with J gene TRBJ2-3, with TRBD2 as a possible D gene (6 bases). The germline V gene has CDR1 KGHSH and CDR2 LQKENI. Between the trimmed V and J ends, which lost 6 bases and 4 bases, there was a span of 14 bases. The length of the CDR3 is 14 residues. CDR3 coding DNA: TGTGCCAGCTCCCCCGGAGGGTACGCAGATACGCAGTATTTT. Protein sequence: CASSPGGYADTQYF.

V is TRBV7-6 and J is TRBJ2-7; TRBD1 agrees at 7 bases. CDR1 and CDR2 from the germline V gene are SGHVS and FNYEAQ. The CDR3 is made up of 14 amino acids. V shed 5 bases, J shed 3 bases, and the junction held 7 bases outside the gene matches. The CDR3, as DNA: TGTGCCAGCAGCGCTACGGGGACAGTCTACGAGCAGTACTTC. It codes for CASSATGTVYEQYF.

The V call is TRBV6-6, the J call TRBJ2-4; 7 bases are shared with TRBD1. The CDR3 is 14 amino acids. Germline V gene lookup returns CDR1 MNHNY and CDR2 SVGAGI (reference sequence). The V gene end was trimmed by 9 bases and the J gene end by 0 bases; junction bases not matched to a gene: 5. The CDR3 protein is CASARGLAKNIQYF. As DNA, the CDR3 is TGTGCCAGTGCGAGGGGGCTAGCCAAAAACATTCAGTACTTC.

This chain joins TRBV29-1 and TRBJ2-2; a possible D gene is TRBD1 (7 bases). Germline CDR1 is SQVTM and CDR2 is ANQGSEA. This CDR3 region has 12 residues. Here the CDR3 reads CSGGTAHGELFF. The CDR3 DNA reads TGCAGTGGAGGGACAGCGCACGGGGAGCTGTTTTTT.

The rearrangement uses TRBV7-2 and TRBJ2-3, with 12 nucleotides matching TRBD2. This CDR3 has 17 residues. Trimming took 4 bases from V and 2 from J; bases not matched to a gene: 7. Germline loops: CDR1 SGHTA, CDR2 FQGNSA. The CDR3 DNA follows: TGTGCCAGCAGCTCACCTAGCGGGAGGGCCCCCACAGATACGCAGTATTTT. Protein sequence: CASSSPSGRAPTDTQYF.

This clone was seen just once. The rearrangement links TRBV7-9 to TRBJ2-6, with D maybe TRBD2 (6 bases). The germline CDR1 and CDR2 sequences are SEHNR and FQNEAQ (reference sequence). The length of the CDR3 is 18 residues. V gave up 6 bases and J gave up 5 bases, with 23 bases separating them. The CDR3 sequence is CASSGGSSFGERANVLTF. The CDR3 coding sequence is TGTGCCAGCAGTGGGGGGTCGTCCTTTGGGGAAAGGGCCAACGTCCTGACTTTC. Complete variable domain (other parts from reference TRBV7-9 and TRBJ2-6): DTGVSQNPRHKITKRGQNVTFRCDPISEHNRLYWYRQTLGQGPEFLTYFQNEAQLEKSRLLSDRFSAERPKGSFSTLEIQRTEQGDSAMYLCASSGGSSFGERANVLTFGAGSRLTVL.

The chain links TRBV9 to TRBJ2-3; TRBD1 might be the D (6 bases). V was shortened by 0 bases and J by 5 bases, with 13 bases between the two germline ends. Germline lookup yields CDR1 SGDLS and CDR2 YYNGEE. The CDR3 runs 15 residues. CDR3 in amino acids: CASSVAGQPIDTQYF. DNA of the CDR3: TGTGCCAGCAGCGTAGCCGGACAGCCGATAGATACGCAGTATTTT.

This chain connects TRBV4-1 to TRBJ2-5; 15 bases fit TRBD2. Germline V CDR1 and CDR2: MGHRA, YSYEKL. V gave up 1 base and J gave up 3 bases; unmatched junction bases: 9. The CDR3 totals 19 residues. The CDR3 region is CASSQAKGLAGGPEETQYF. The CDR3 region has the DNA TGCGCCAGCAGCCAAGCGAAAGGACTAGCGGGAGGGCCGGAAGAGACCCAGTACTTC.

The chain joins TRBV5-1 to TRBJ2-3; 9 positions agree with TRBD2. CDR1 and CDR2 from the germline V gene are SGHRS and YFSETQ. V dropped 0 bases and J dropped 5; count of bases not matched to a gene: 13. This CDR3 has 18 residues. The DNA for the CDR3 is TGCGCCAGCAGCTTGGGCGACTGGGTAGCGGGGGCTGTAGATACGCAGTATTTT. Protein sequence: CASSLGDWVAGAVDTQYF.